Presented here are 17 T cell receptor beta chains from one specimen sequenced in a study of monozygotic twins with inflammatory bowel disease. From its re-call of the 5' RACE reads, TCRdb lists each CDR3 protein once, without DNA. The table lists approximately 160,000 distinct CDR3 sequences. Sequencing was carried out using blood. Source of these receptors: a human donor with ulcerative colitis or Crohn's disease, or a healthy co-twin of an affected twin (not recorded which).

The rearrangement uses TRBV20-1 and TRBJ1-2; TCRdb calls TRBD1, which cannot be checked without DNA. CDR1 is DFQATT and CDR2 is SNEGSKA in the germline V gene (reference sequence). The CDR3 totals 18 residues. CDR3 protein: CSASNPTIQGFKGYGYTF.

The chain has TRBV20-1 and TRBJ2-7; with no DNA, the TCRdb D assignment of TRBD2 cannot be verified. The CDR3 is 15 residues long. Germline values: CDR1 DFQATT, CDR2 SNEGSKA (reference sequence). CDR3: CSARGTSGSSYEQYF.

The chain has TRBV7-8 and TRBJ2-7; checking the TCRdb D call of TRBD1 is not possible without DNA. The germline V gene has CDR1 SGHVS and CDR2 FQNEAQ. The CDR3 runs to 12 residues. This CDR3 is CASRDRDQGQYF.

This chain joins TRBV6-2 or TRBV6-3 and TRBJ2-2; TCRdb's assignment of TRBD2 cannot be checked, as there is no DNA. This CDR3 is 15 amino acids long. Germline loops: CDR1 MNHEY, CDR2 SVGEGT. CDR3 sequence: CASSYQREGTGELFF.

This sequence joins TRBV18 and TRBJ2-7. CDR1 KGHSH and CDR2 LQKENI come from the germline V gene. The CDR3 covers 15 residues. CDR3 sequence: CASSPMPGTSYEQYF.

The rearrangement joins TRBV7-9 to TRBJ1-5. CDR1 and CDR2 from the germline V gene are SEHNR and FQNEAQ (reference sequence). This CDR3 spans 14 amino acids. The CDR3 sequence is CASSPGGVTQPQHF.

The CDR3 here is CASSQAESSYEQYF. The chain employs TRBV14 and TRBJ2-7. CDR3 size: 14 residues. The germline V gene has CDR1 SGHDN and CDR2 FVKESK.

CDR3 sequence: CASSSLPLASRGSYEQYF. This sequence joins TRBV6-1 and TRBJ2-7; TCRdb gives TRBD2 as the D gene, but with no DNA this cannot be confirmed. Germline CDR1 MNHNS, CDR2 SASEGT. The CDR3 has 18 amino acids.

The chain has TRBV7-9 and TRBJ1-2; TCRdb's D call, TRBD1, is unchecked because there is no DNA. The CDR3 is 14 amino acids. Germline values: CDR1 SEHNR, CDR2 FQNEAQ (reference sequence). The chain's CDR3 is CASSLGDSPYGYTF.

The CDR3 region is CASSLIAGPARNSPLHF. The chain has TRBV7-2 and TRBJ1-6. The V gene's germline CDR1 is SGHTA and CDR2 FQGNSA. The CDR3 consists of 17 residues. Looking up the rest from reference TRBV7-2 and TRBJ1-6 gives the full variable domain: GAGVSQSPSNKVTEKGKDVELRCDPISGHTALYWYRQSLGQGLEFLIYFQGNSAPDKSGLPSDRFSAERTGGSVSTLTIQRTQQEDSAVYLCASSLIAGPARNSPLHFGNGTRLTVT.

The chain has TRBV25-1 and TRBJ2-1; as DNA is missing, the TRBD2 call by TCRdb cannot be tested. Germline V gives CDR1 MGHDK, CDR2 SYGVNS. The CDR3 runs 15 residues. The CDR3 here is CASSGFSGNNNEQFF.

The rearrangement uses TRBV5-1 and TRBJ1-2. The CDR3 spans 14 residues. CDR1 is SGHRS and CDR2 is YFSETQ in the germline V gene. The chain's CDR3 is CASSLEPVNYGYTF.

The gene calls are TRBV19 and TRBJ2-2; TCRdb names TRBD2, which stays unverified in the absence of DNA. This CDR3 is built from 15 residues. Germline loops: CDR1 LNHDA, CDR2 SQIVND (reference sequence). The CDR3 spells CASSPILAGVGELFF.

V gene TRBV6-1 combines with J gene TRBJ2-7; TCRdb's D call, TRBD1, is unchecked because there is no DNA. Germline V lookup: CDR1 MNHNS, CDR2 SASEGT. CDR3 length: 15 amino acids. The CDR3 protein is CASSITGTGYYEQYF.

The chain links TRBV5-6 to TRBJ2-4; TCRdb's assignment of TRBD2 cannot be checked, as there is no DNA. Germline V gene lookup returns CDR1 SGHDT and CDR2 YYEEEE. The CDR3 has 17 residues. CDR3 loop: CASSLKKLAGVGGIQYF. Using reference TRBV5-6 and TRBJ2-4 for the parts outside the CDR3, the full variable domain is DAGVTQSPTHLIKTRGQQVTLRCSPKSGHDTVSWYQQALGQGPQFIFQYYEEEERQRGNFPDRFSGHQFPNYSSELNVNALLLGDSALYLCASSLKKLAGVGGIQYFGAGTRLSVL.

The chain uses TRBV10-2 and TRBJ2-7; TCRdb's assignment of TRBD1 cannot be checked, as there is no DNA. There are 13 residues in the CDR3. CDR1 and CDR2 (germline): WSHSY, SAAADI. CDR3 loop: CASRVDRDDEQYF.

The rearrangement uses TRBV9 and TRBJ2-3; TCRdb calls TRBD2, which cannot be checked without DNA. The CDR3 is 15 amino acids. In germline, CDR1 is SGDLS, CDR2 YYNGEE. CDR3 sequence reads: CASSVVGEGTDTQNF.